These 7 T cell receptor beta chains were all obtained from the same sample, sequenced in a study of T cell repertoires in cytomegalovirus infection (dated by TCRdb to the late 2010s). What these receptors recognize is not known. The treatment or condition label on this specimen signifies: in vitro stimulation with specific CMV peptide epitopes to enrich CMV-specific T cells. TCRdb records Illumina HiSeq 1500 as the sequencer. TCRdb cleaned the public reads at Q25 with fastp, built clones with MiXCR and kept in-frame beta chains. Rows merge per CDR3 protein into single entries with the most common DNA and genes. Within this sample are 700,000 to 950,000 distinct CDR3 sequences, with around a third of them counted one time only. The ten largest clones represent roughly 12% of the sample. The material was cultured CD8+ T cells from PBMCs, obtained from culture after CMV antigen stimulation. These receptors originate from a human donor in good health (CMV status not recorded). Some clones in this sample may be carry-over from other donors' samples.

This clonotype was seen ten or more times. For the CDR3, the DNA is TGTGCCAGCAGCTTAGCAGGGTGGGCTGAAGCTTTCTTT. The encoded protein is CASSLAGWAEAFF. The chain employs TRBV7-2 and TRBJ1-1; D gene uncertain. The germline gives CDR1 SGHTA, CDR2 FQGNSA. This CDR3 is built from 13 residues. V was trimmed by 0 bases and J by 6 bases, leaving 8 bases between them. Based on the CDR3 plus reference TRBV7-2 and TRBJ1-1, the full variable domain is GAGVSQSPSNKVTEKGKDVELRCDPISGHTALYWYRQSLGQGLEFLIYFQGNSAPDKSGLPSDRFSAERTGGSVSTLTIQRTQQEDSAVYLCASSLAGWAEAFFGQGTRLTVV.

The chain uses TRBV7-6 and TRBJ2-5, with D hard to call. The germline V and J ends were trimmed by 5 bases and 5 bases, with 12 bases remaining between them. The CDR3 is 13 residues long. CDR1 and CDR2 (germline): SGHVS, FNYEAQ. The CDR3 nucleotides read TGTGCCAGCAGCCCCAGATTAGACGAGACCCAGTACTTC. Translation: CASSPRLDETQYF.

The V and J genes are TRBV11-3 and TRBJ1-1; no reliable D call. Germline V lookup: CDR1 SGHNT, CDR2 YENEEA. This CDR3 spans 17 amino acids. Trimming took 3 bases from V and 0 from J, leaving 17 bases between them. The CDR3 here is CASSFGFGPNLNTEAFF. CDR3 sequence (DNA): TGTGCCAGCAGCTTCGGATTTGGTCCGAACTTGAACACTGAAGCTTTCTTT.

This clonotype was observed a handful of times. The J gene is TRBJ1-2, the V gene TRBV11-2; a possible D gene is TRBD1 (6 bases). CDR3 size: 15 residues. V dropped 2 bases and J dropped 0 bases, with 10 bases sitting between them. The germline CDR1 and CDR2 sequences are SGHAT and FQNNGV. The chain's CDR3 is CASSLSTGSNYGYTF. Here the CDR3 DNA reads TGTGCCAGCAGCTTATCGACAGGCTCTAACTATGGCTACACCTTC.

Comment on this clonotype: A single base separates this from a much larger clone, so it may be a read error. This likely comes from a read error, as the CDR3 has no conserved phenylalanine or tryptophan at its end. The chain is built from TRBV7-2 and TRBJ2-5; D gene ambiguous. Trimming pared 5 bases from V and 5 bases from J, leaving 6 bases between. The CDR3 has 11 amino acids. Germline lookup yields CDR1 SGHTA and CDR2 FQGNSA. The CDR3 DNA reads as TGTGCCAGCAGCAACAGTGAGACCCAGTACTAC. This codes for CASSNSETQYY.

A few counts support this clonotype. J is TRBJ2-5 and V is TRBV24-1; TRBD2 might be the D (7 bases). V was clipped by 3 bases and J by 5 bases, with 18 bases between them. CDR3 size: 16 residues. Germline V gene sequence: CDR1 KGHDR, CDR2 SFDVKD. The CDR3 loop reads CATSDSRRGAGETQYF. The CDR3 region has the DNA TGTGCCACCAGTGATAGCCGCCGGGGGGCCGGGGAGACCCAGTACTTC.

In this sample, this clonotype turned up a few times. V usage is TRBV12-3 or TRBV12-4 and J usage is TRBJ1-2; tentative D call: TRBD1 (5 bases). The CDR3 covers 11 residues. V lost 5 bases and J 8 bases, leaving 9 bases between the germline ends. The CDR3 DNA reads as TGTGCCAGCAGTCCCAGGGACGGCTACACCTTC. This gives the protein CASSPRDGYTF.